Described below is a single TCR beta chain sequence and its context. The data originate from a study of shared clonotypes between healthy human individuals. TCRdb keeps only in-frame clones here, not all; method: immunoSEQ multiplex PCR. The data contain about 1 million clones, approximately 68% of them singletons. This CDR3 has 15 residues. Trimming removed 4 bases from V and 6 bases from J, with 19 bases in between. Germline CDR1 is SGHDN and CDR2 is FVKESK. The chain combines TRBV14 with TRBJ2-7; TRBD1 might be the D (6 bases). Sequenced: memory CD4+ T cells sorted from blood. Subset noted: CD45RA-negative fraction. This TCR came from a man aged 18 to 30 in good health. The DNA for the CDR3 is TGTGCCAGCAGCCCCTCGGGCCAGGGGTCGACCGAGCAGTACTTC. Its protein is CASSPSGQGSTEQYF.